Presented here are 15 T cell receptor beta chains from one specimen sequenced in a study of blood T cells in healthy people across ages. Using a J-beta primer mix together with a sample-barcoded 5' primer, a second PCR was run for about 7 to 12 cycles. TCRdb ran MiXCR on the 5' RACE reads and lists one entry per CDR3 protein. Altogether 870,000 or so distinct CDR3 sequences are present, 29% being singletons, with the ten largest covering 15% to 20%. Sequencing was carried out using blood. Source of these receptors: a woman of 80 years or more in good health.

This clonotype came up a few times. V gene TRBV3-1 combines with J gene TRBJ1-2; 7 nucleotides agree with TRBD1. Germline loops: CDR1 LGHDT, CDR2 YNNKEL (reference sequence). The CDR3 spans 13 residues. Germline trimming cut 6 bases from V and 8 bases from J; bases unmatched to any gene: 9. CDR3 nucleotides: TGTGCCAGCAGTCGACAGGGATTTGGCGGCTACACCTTC. It yields the protein CASSRQGFGGYTF.

For this clonotype: This may come from a read error, since a much larger clone is one base off. The chain employs TRBV12-3 or TRBV12-4 and TRBJ1-2; no firm D call. V was clipped by 8 bases and J by 0 bases, with 16 bases between them. The CDR3 totals 15 residues. In DNA form, the CDR3 reads TGTGCCAGCCGCGCTTCCCGGGGATCTAACTATGGCTACACCTTC. Translated, it gives CASRASRGSNYGYTF.

Ten or more counts support this clonotype. The chain employs TRBV7-2 and TRBJ2-4; D is possibly TRBD1 (8 bases). V lost 4 bases to trimming and J lost 0 bases, with 25 bases between them. CDR1 and CDR2 from the germline V gene are SGHTA and FQGNSA. The CDR3 totals 20 residues. Here the CDR3 reads CASSSGVFGQGGLAKNIQYF. The DNA of the CDR3 is TGTGCCAGCAGCTCGGGCGTTTTTGGACAGGGAGGGCTAGCCAAAAACATTCAGTACTTC. Full variable domain (remainder filled in from reference TRBV7-2 and TRBJ2-4): GAGVSQSPSNKVTEKGKDVELRCDPISGHTALYWYRQSLGQGLEFLIYFQGNSAPDKSGLPSDRFSAERTGGSVSTLTIQRTQQEDSAVYLCASSSGVFGQGGLAKNIQYFGAGTRLSVL.

The chain joins TRBV18 to TRBJ2-1, with D uncertain. CDR3 length equals 16 residues. The V and J ends lost 6 bases and 3 bases respectively, with 18 bases between them. Germline lookup yields CDR1 KGHSH and CDR2 LQKENI. The CDR3 loop reads CASSRAGSGVYNEQFF. The CDR3 DNA reads as TGTGCCAGCTCCCGCGCCGGGTCAGGCGTCTACAATGAGCAGTTCTTC.

The CDR3 sequence is CASSLVKGATSSYNSPLHF. The CDR3 DNA reads TGTGCCAGCAGTTTGGTGAAGGGTGCTACGAGCTCCTATAATTCACCCCTCCACTTT. This sequence joins TRBV27 and TRBJ1-6; no firm D call. The CDR3 covers 19 residues. Germline V gene sequence: CDR1 MNHEY, CDR2 SMNVEV (reference sequence). V was trimmed by 3 bases and J by 0 bases, leaving 18 bases between them.

This clonotype was counted ten times or more. The genes are TRBV12-1 and TRBJ2-3; the table calls TRBD2, which could not be checked here. TRBV12-1 is annotated as a pseudogene. This CDR3 is 13 amino acids long. DNA for the CDR3: TGTGCCAGCAGCATGGACTACAGATATACGCAGTATTTT. It codes for CASSMDYRYTQYF.

This clonotype was seen repeatedly, ten times or more. The chain is built from TRBV11-2 and TRBJ2-5; D call uncertain. This CDR3 region has 16 residues. Trimming took 1 base from V and 1 from J, leaving 13 bases between them. Germline CDR1 is SGHAT and CDR2 is FQNNGV. DNA for the CDR3: TGTGCCAGCAGCTTAGCGATTGGAACTCCCCAAGAGACCCAGTACTTC. Translated, it gives CASSLAIGTPQETQYF.

This clonotype was observed many times. DNA for the CDR3: TGCGCCAGCAGCTTAACTCCGGGACAGGGGGCGAGTGGCTACACCTTC. Its protein product is CASSLTPGQGASGYTF. The chain carries TRBV5-1 and TRBJ1-2; TRBD1 aligns across 12 bases. The CDR3 totals 16 residues. Per germline, CDR1 SGHRS and CDR2 YFSETQ. Trimming cost V 2 bases and J 7 bases; bases outside gene matches: 9.

This clonotype has only a few counts. In DNA, the CDR3 is TGTGCCAGCAGCGAGCCCCCAGGGTTGGTTAGCTACACCTTC. This translates into CASSEPPGLVSYTF. The chain combines TRBV11-2 with TRBJ1-2, with D possibly TRBD1 on 5 matching bases. V shed 5 bases and J shed 9 bases, with 19 bases lying between them. This CDR3 comprises 14 residues. Germline values: CDR1 SGHAT, CDR2 FQNNGV.

The rearrangement joins TRBV6-2 or TRBV6-3 to TRBJ2-3; D is uncertain. This CDR3 comprises 16 residues. CDR1 is MNHEY and CDR2 is SVGEGT in the germline V gene. V was cut by 6 bases and J by 0 bases, with 16 bases left in between. The CDR3 nucleotides are TGTGCCAGCAGCGCTAGTCAGCTTACTAGCACAGATACGCAGTATTTT. Encoded protein: CASSASQLTSTDTQYF.

This clonotype is a singleton in its sample. A read error may account for a junction end that differs from germline. The chain employs TRBV28 and TRBJ2-5; weak D call: TRBD1 (6 bases). The CDR3 is made up of 14 amino acids. Per germline, CDR1 MDHEN and CDR2 SYDVKM. CDR3 region: CASSPPTGQGTQYF. The CDR3 region has the DNA TGTGCCAGCAGTCCTCCGACAGGACAAGGGACCCAGTACTTC.

This clonotype occurred many times. V gene TRBV5-1 combines with J gene TRBJ2-5; D possibly corresponds to TRBD1 (5 bases). CDR3 length: 13 amino acids. V dropped 7 bases and J dropped 1 base, with 11 bases sitting between them. CDR1 is SGHRS and CDR2 is YFSETQ in the germline V gene. The CDR3 region is CASRTPIQETQYF. For the CDR3, the DNA is TGCGCCAGCCGGACACCGATCCAAGAGACCCAGTACTTC.

The genes are TRBV6-5 and TRBJ2-2; tentatively, D is TRBD2 (6 bases). With 2 bases removed from V and 7 bases from J, the gap between germline ends came to 17 bases. This CDR3 comprises 16 residues. Germline CDR1 reads MNHEY; CDR2 reads SVGAGI. The CDR3 loop is CASSYGGEGPGGELFF. The DNA of the CDR3 is TGTGCCAGCAGTTACGGCGGGGAAGGGCCCGGCGGGGAGCTGTTTTTT.

V and J are TRBV18 and TRBJ1-2; D perhaps matches TRBD1 (5 bases). Trimming took 3 bases from V and 5 from J, leaving 13 bases between them. In germline, CDR1 is KGHSH, CDR2 LQKENI. This CDR3 has 14 residues. The CDR3 DNA is TGTGCCAGCTCACCGATACAGGATTTTTATGGCTACACCTTC. Its protein is CASSPIQDFYGYTF. The full variable domain, with the rest looked up from reference TRBV18 and TRBJ1-2, is NAGVMQNPRHLVRRRGQEARLRCSPMKGHSHVYWYRQLPEEGLKFMVYLQKENIIDESGMPKERFSAEFPKEGPSILRIQQVVRGDSAAYFCASSPIQDFYGYTFGSGTRLTVV.

In this sample, this clonotype turned up many times. This chain uses TRBV15 with TRBJ2-3; D remains ambiguous. There are 13 residues in the CDR3. Trimming pared 0 bases from V and 14 bases from J, leaving 15 bases between. The germline V gene has CDR1 LNHNV and CDR2 YYDKDF (reference sequence). The DNA for the CDR3 is TGTGCCACCAGCAGAGATACTAACCTTCAGCGGTATTTT. It is translated as CATSRDTNLQRYF.